Here is one TCR beta chain with its context. Germline V gives CDR1 SQVTM, CDR2 ANQGSEA. The CDR3 spans 17 residues. V lost 4 bases and J lost 1; bases outside the gene matches: 7. The sample belongs to a study of blood T cell repertoires in COVID-19. In the authors' methods: From reference gene primer amplification, estimates of nucleated cell counts were derived. TCRdb keeps only in-frame clones here, not all; method: immunoSEQ multiplex PCR. V and J calls and clone size are copied from that table; D and trimming were computed from the DNA. The sample includes approximately 200,000 clones, about 91% of them seen just once.

The rearrangement links TRBV29-1 to TRBJ2-7, with 16 bases matching TRBD2. This TCR was sampled from a woman in her twenties or thirties with acute or convalescent COVID-19. Sequences were obtained from peripheral blood. The CDR3 nucleotides read TGCAGCGTTGTAGTGGGGGGACTAGCGGGAGGGTCCTACGAGCAGTACTTC. The encoded protein is CSVVVGGLAGGSYEQYF.